This TCR beta chain was retrieved from a study of tumor-infiltrating lymphocytes in oesophageal squamous cell carcinoma. TCRdb ran MiXCR on the PCR reads and lists one entry per CDR3 protein. The sample consists of approximately 13,000 distinct CDR3 sequences, approximately 50% of them appearing once. The table lists this clonotype with a few counts. The germline V gene encodes CDR1 SGHTA and CDR2 FQGNSA. The CDR3 sequence is 15 residues long. With 5 bases clipped from V and 8 bases from J, the junction kept 10 bases outside the gene matches. The receptor was derived from a male donor with esophageal squamous cell carcinoma. The specimen sequenced was esophageal tumor tissue. The V call is TRBV7-2, the J call TRBJ2-3, with 10 nucleotides matching TRBD2. As DNA, the CDR3 is TGTGCCAGCAGCCCCCTAGCGGGAGTGGTTGGTACGCAGTATTTT. Translated, it gives CASSPLAGVVGTQYF.